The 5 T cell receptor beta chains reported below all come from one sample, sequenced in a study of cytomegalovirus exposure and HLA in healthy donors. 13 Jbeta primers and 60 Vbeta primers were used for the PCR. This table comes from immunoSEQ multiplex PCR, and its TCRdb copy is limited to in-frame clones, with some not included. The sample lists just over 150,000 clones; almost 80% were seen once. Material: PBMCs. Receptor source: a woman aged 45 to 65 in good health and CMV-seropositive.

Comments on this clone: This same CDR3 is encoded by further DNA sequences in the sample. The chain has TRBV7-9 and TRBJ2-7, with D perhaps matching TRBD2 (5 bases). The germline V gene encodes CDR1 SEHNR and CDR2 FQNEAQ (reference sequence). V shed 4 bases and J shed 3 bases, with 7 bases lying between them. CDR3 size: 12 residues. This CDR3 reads CASSSTSYEQYF. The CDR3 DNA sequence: TGTGCCAGCAGCTCCACTAGCTACGAGCAGTACTTC.

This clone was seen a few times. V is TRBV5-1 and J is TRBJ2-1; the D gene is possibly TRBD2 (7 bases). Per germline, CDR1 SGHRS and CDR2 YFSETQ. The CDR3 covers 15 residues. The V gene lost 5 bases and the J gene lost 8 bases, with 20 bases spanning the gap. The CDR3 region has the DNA TGCGCCAGCAGTTCCGGGGGGACACGGGTTGATGAGCAGTTCTTC. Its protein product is CASSSGGTRVDEQFF. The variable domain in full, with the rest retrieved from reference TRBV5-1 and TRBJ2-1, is KAGVTQTPRYLIKTRGQQVTLSCSPISGHRSVSWYQQTPGQGLQFLFEYFSETQRNKGNFPGRFSGRQFSNSRSEMNVSTLELGDSALYLCASSSGGTRVDEQFFGPGTRLTVL.

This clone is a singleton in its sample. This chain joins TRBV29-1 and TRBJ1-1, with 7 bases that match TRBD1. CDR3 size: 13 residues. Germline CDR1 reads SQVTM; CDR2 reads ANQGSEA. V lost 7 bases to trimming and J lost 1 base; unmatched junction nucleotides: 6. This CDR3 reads CSASRDRNTEAFF. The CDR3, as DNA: TGCAGCGCGTCCCGGGACAGGAACACTGAAGCTTTCTTT.

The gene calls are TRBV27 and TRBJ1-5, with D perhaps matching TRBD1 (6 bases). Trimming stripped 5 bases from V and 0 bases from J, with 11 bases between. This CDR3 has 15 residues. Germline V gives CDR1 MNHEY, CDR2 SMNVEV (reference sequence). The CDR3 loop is CASSTQGYSNQPQHF. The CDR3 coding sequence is TGTGCCAGCAGTACACAGGGCTATAGCAATCAGCCCCAGCATTTT.

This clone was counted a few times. The CDR3, as DNA: TGCGCCAGCAGCCATGGTCAGGGGCCAAGGAACACTGAAGCTTTCTTT. Its translation is CASSHGQGPRNTEAFF. This chain links TRBV4-3 with TRBJ1-1; a weak D match, TRBD1 (6 bases). Per the germline V gene, CDR1 is LGHNA and CDR2 is YSLEER. The CDR3 loop spans 16 amino acids. Trimming shortened V by 3 bases and J by 1 base, and 15 bases separated the two germline ends.